Below, one T cell receptor beta chain is given with its context. The data were taken from a study of blood T cell repertoires in COVID-19. Germline V gene lookup returns CDR1 SGHVS and CDR2 FQNEAQ. The CDR3 extends over 13 amino acids. V was clipped by 1 base and J by 6 bases, with 9 bases between them. As processed by the authors: Cell counts per sample came from amplifying reference gene primers. Generated by immunoSEQ multiplex PCR, the TCRdb table keeps only in-frame clones and is missing some. V, J and clone size reflect that table, while D and trimming were determined from the DNA. The repertoire holds 150,000 to 200,000 clones, 85% seen once, with around 7.8% in the top ten.

The sequence was collected from an older woman with acute or convalescent COVID-19. The sample comprised peripheral blood. The V call is TRBV7-8, the J call TRBJ1-1; D not certain. The CDR3 DNA follows: TGTGCCAGCAGCTTAGTCCGGCAGGCTGAAGCTTTCTTT. As protein: CASSLVRQAEAFF.